These 21 T cell receptor beta chains came from one sample sequenced in a study of cytomegalovirus exposure and HLA in healthy donors. Researchers ran the PCR with 60 Vbeta and 13 Jbeta primers. TCRdb's table, derived via immunoSEQ multiplex PCR, lists solely in-frame clones and lacks some. The table has 100,000 to 150,000 clones, around 81% seen once; the top ten hold roughly 1.9%. The material sequenced was PBMCs. The receptors derive from a woman between 45 and 65 years old in good health and CMV-seronegative.

The V call is TRBV6-5, the J call TRBJ2-2; a possible D gene is TRBD2 (5 bases). The CDR3 loop spans 14 amino acids. From germline, CDR1 is MNHEY and CDR2 SVGAGI. V was cut by 9 bases and J by 2 bases, with 13 bases left in between. CDR3 sequence reads: CASFRGYNTGELFF. As DNA, the CDR3 is TGTGCCAGTTTTAGAGGGTATAACACCGGGGAGCTGTTTTTT.

The V call is TRBV28, the J call TRBJ1-2, with 7 bases that match TRBD1. CDR1 and CDR2 (germline): MDHEN, SYDVKM. V shed 3 bases and J 2 bases; nucleotides not matched to a gene: 0. The CDR3 covers 13 residues. The CDR3 region is CASSLTGNYGYTF. In DNA, the CDR3 is TGTGCCAGCAGTTTGACAGGGAACTATGGCTACACCTTC.

Only a few counts were recorded for this clone. The chain has TRBV9 and TRBJ2-3; possibly TRBD2 for D (5 bases). The CDR3 extends over 15 amino acids. The germline V and J ends were trimmed by 4 bases and 0 bases, with 12 bases remaining between them. Germline loops: CDR1 SGDLS, CDR2 YYNGEE. The CDR3 protein is CASSSSGTSTDTQYF. The CDR3 DNA reads TGTGCCAGCAGCTCATCGGGAACTAGCACAGATACGCAGTATTTT.

The V call is TRBV18, the J call TRBJ2-1; 14 nucleotides match TRBD2. Germline V CDR1 and CDR2: KGHSH, LQKENI. The CDR3 is 16 amino acids. V gave up 4 bases and J gave up 5 bases; unmatched junction bases: 4. CDR3 sequence: CASSRWTSGRNNEQFF. The CDR3, as DNA: TGTGCCAGCTCACGGTGGACTAGCGGGAGGAACAATGAGCAGTTCTTC.

This clone has just one count. V gene TRBV18 combines with J gene TRBJ2-4; D is ambiguous. Germline V lookup: CDR1 KGHSH, CDR2 LQKENI. Trimming removed 3 bases at V and 6 bases at J, with 9 bases between. This CDR3 has 13 residues. Here the CDR3 reads CASSPVGANIQYF. For the CDR3, the DNA is TGTGCCAGCTCACCGGTTGGAGCAAACATTCAGTACTTC.

This sequence joins TRBV7-9 and TRBJ1-2; D unclear. This CDR3 comprises 14 residues. The V end was cut by 5 bases, the J end by 5 bases, with 15 bases between. The V gene's germline CDR1 is SEHNR and CDR2 FQNEAQ (reference sequence). The CDR3 is CASSPFGWAYGYTF. The CDR3 DNA reads TGTGCCAGCAGCCCTTTCGGCTGGGCGTATGGCTACACCTTC.

The chain uses TRBV6-1 and TRBJ2-7, with 9 bases fitting TRBD2. The CDR3 is 15 residues long. CDR1 is MNHNS, CDR2 SASEGT, per germline. V trimming: 6 bases; J trimming: 3 bases; junction bases outside the gene matches: 9. The CDR3 DNA reads as TGTGCCAGCAGCGTAGCTTTGACTAGCGGCTACGAGCAGTACGTC. Translated, it gives CASSVALTSGYEQYV.

The gene calls are TRBV4-3 and TRBJ2-7; the match to TRBD2 covers 7 bases. The CDR3 length is 14 residues. The germline V gene encodes CDR1 LGHNA and CDR2 YSLEER. V was pared by 0 bases and J by 7 bases, with 6 bases of the junction left unmatched. CDR3 sequence: CASSQDPGGGEQYV. In DNA, the CDR3 is TGCGCCAGCAGCCAAGATCCTGGGGGGGGTGAGCAGTACGTC.

The chain combines TRBV12-2 with TRBJ2-1; the table calls TRBD2, which could not be checked here. TRBV12-2 is annotated as a pseudogene. CDR3 size: 20 residues. The CDR3 region has the DNA TGTGCAAGTCGCTTTGTTTCTAGCGGGAGGGCCCCGAGCTCCTACAATGAGCAGTTCTTC. Amino acids: CASRFVSSGRAPSSYNEQFF.

This clone has only a few counts. This CDR3 reads CASSRGAGGVDEQFF. The CDR3 DNA reads as TGTGCCAGCAGTCGAGGAGCGGGAGGAGTGGATGAGCAGTTCTTC. The chain joins TRBV6-5 to TRBJ2-1; 9 bases fit TRBD2. CDR1 is MNHEY and CDR2 is SVGAGI in the germline V gene. V lost 5 bases to trimming and J lost 8 bases; unmatched junction nucleotides: 10. The CDR3 is 15 residues long.

The chain employs TRBV5-1 and TRBJ1-1; weak D call: TRBD1 (5 bases). Germline values: CDR1 SGHRS, CDR2 YFSETQ. Trimming took 4 bases from V and 3 from J, leaving 19 bases between them. This CDR3 is built from 16 residues. CDR3 residues: CASSARGGVRDTEAFF. CDR3 coding DNA: TGCGCCAGCAGCGCCCGGGGCGGGGTCAGGGACACTGAAGCTTTCTTT.

The chain employs TRBV19 and TRBJ2-1; no clear D. Germline V gives CDR1 LNHDA, CDR2 SQIVND (reference sequence). The CDR3 has 16 residues. V gave up 4 bases and J gave up 4 bases, with 17 bases separating them. The CDR3: CASSSTGDLKYNEQFF. The DNA for the CDR3 is TGTGCCAGTAGTAGTACTGGCGACTTAAAGTACAATGAGCAGTTCTTC. Variable domain in full (rest from reference TRBV19 and TRBJ2-1): DGGITQSPKYLFRKEGQNVTLSCEQNLNHDAMYWYRQDPGQGLRLIYYSQIVNDFQKGDIAEGYSVSREKKESFPLTVTSAQKNPTAFYLCASSSTGDLKYNEQFFGPGTRLTVL.

The chain couples TRBV4-3 to TRBJ2-3, with TRBD2 matching over 8 bases. Looked up from germline, CDR1 is LGHNA and CDR2 is YSLEER. The CDR3 is 15 residues long. V lost 0 bases and J lost 4; bases outside the gene matches: 3. The CDR3 here is CASSQDPAGADTQYF. The CDR3 DNA reads as TGCGCCAGCAGCCAAGATCCAGCGGGGGCAGATACGCAGTATTTT.

Points on this clone: One junction end disagrees with the germline gene, perhaps due to a read error. The rearrangement uses TRBV2 and TRBJ1-2; D gene uncertain. The germline V gene has CDR1 SNHLY and CDR2 FYNNEI. This CDR3 is 14 amino acids long. The CDR3 region has the DNA TGTGCCAGCAGCCTAAAGGTCGGGGTCTATGGCTACCCCTTC. The encoded protein is CASSLKVGVYGYPF.

The chain is built from TRBV29-1 and TRBJ2-5; TRBD2 matches 9 bases. V lost 6 bases to trimming and J lost 4 bases; unmatched junction nucleotides: 15. This CDR3 is 16 amino acids long. Per the germline V gene, CDR1 is SQVTM and CDR2 is ANQGSEA. CDR3 DNA sequence: TGCAGCGTCCTGGGCGGGAGGGCCGGTCTGGGAGAGACCCAGTACTTC. This gives the protein CSVLGGRAGLGETQYF.

The chain uses TRBV6-6 and TRBJ1-1; 8 bases fit TRBD1. Germline values: CDR1 MNHNY, CDR2 SVGAGI (reference sequence). CDR3 length equals 14 residues. Losses at the gene ends were 6 bases for V and 2 bases for J; bases not matched to a gene: 5. The CDR3 reads CASRIGTGNTEAFF. DNA of the CDR3: TGTGCCAGCAGGATTGGGACAGGCAACACTGAAGCTTTCTTT.

The V call is TRBV5-6, the J call TRBJ1-5, with 10 bases identical to TRBD1. Germline V lookup: CDR1 SGHDT, CDR2 YYEEEE. The ends lost 2 bases at V and 6 bases at J; junction bases unmatched: 8. The CDR3 is 16 residues long. The CDR3 loop reads CASSFQGQGYIQPQHF. The DNA for the CDR3 is TGTGCCAGCAGCTTCCAGGGACAGGGGTATATTCAGCCCCAGCATTTT.

A single count supports this clone. The J gene is TRBJ1-4, the V gene TRBV19; 11 nucleotides agree with TRBD1. The CDR3 spans 15 residues. The V segment lost 5 bases and the J segment 6 bases; nucleotides outside the gene matches: 5. The germline V gene has CDR1 LNHDA and CDR2 SQIVND (reference sequence). The CDR3 DNA follows: TGTGCCAGTAGTCTCGGACAGGGGGCATATGAAAAACTGTTTTTT. This encodes CASSLGQGAYEKLFF.

This clone was counted once. The chain employs TRBV2 and TRBJ1-1, with D possibly being TRBD1 (5 bases). The V end was cut by 7 bases, the J end by 8 bases, with 14 bases between. Germline CDR1 is SNHLY and CDR2 is FYNNEI. CDR3 length: 12 amino acids. The CDR3: CASKIGRDEAFF. CDR3 DNA: TGTGCCAGCAAGATAGGGAGGGACGAAGCTTTCTTT.

The V gene is TRBV28, the J gene TRBJ2-7; D is ambiguous. V lost 6 bases, J lost 3 bases, and 12 bases lay in between. The germline gives CDR1 MDHEN, CDR2 SYDVKM. This CDR3 is 13 amino acids long. CDR3 sequence: CASSFSPSYEQYF. In nucleotides, the CDR3 is TGTGCCAGCAGCTTTTCCCCGAGCTACGAGCAGTACTTC.

The chain combines TRBV30 with TRBJ2-7; the D is unclear. Trimming took 0 bases from V and 0 from J, leaving 9 bases between them. The CDR3 sequence is 14 residues long. Germline lookup yields CDR1 GTSNPN and CDR2 SVGIG (reference sequence). This CDR3 is CAWSVPPRSYEQYF. As DNA, the CDR3 is TGTGCCTGGAGTGTTCCCCCCCGCTCCTACGAGCAGTACTTC.